The clone carrying this TCR beta chain has only a few counts. The entry originates in a study of neurological immune-mediated disorders. TCRdb re-analysed the 5' RACE reads in MiXCR, keeping a single row per CDR3 protein. The repertoire holds tens of thousands of distinct CDR3 sequences, with about 13% as singletons. Time point indicated: longitudinal time-point 1 (baseline). The CDR3 is made up of 15 amino acids. V was pared by 4 bases and J by 3 bases, with 4 bases of the junction left unmatched. Germline CDR1 is WSHSY and CDR2 is SAAADI. Sequenced material: PBMCs. This clonotype was sampled from a female donor with HTLV-1-associated myelopathy (HAM/TSP). The rearrangement links TRBV10-2 to TRBJ2-7; 12 positions match TRBD2. CDR3 sequence (DNA): TGCGCCAGCAGTGGGACTAGCGGGGCGGACTACGAGCAGTACTTC. Translating it yields CASSGTSGADYEQYF.